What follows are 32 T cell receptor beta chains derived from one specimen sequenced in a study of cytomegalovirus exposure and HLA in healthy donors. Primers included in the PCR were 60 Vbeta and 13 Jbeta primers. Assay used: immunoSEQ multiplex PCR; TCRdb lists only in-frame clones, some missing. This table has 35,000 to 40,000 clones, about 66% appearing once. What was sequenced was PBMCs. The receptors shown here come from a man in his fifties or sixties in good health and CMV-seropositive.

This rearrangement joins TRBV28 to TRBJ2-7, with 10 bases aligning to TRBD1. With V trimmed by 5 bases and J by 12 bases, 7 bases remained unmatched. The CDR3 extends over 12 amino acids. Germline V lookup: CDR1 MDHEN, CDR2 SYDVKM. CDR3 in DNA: TGTGCCAGCAGTCTCGGGACAGGGGACATGTACTTC. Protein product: CASSLGTGDMYF.

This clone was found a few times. This CDR3 reads CASSSRGGNYGYTF. In nucleotides, the CDR3 is TGTGCCAGCAGCTCTCGGGGTGGGAACTATGGCTACACCTTC. This chain joins TRBV14 and TRBJ1-2; D is ambiguous. The CDR3 is made up of 14 amino acids. From germline, CDR1 is SGHDN and CDR2 FVKESK. Deletions cut 5 bases from V and 2 bases from J, with 12 bases between. The whole variable domain, remainder taken from reference TRBV14 and TRBJ1-2, is EAGVTQFPSHSVIEKGQTVTLRCDPISGHDNLYWYRRVMGKEIKFLLHFVKESKQDESGMPNNRFLAERTGGTYSTLKVQPAELEDSGVYFCASSSRGGNYGYTFGSGTRLTVV.

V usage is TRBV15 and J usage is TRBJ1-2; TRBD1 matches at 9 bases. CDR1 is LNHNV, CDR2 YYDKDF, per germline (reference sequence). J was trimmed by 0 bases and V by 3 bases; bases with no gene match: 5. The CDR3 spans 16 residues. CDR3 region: CATSSGTGTSNYGYTF. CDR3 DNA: TGTGCCACCAGCAGCGGGACAGGGACATCTAACTATGGCTACACCTTC.

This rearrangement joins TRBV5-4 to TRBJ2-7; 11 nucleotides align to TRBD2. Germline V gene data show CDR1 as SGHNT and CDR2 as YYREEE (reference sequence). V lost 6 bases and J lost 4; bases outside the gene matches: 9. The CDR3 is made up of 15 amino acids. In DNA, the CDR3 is TGTGCCAGCACCATCCTAGCGGGGGGTCCATACGAGCAGTACTTC. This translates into CASTILAGGPYEQYF.

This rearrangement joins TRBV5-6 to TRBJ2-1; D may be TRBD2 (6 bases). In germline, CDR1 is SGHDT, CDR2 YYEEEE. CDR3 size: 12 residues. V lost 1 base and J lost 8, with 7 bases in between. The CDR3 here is CASSLWRDEQFF. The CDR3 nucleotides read TGTGCCAGCAGCTTGTGGAGGGATGAGCAGTTCTTC.

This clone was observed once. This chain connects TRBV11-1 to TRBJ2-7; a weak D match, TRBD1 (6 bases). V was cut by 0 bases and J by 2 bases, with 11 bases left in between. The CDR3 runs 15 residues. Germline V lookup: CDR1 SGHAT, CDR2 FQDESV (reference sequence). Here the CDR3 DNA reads TGTGCCAGCAGCTTAGCGGAAGGGACAACCTACGAGCAGTACTTC. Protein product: CASSLAEGTTYEQYF.

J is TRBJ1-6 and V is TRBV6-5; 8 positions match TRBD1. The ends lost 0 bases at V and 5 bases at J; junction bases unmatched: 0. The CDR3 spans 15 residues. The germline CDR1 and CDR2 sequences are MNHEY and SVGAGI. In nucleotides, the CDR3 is TGTGCCAGCAGTTACTCGACAGGGGATAATTCACCCCTCCACTTT. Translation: CASSYSTGDNSPLHF.

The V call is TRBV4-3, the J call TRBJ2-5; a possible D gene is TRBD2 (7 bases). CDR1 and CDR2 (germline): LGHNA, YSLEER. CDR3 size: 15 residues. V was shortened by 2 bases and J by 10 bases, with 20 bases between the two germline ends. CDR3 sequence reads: CASSQNPGAGEGQYF. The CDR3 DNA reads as TGCGCCAGCAGCCAAAACCCAGGGGCTGGGGAGGGCCAGTACTTC.

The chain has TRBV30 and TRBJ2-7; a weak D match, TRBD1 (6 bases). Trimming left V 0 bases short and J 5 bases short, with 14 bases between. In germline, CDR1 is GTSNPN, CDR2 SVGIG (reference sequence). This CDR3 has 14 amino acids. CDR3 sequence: CAWSVGGGIDEQYF. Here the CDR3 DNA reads TGTGCCTGGAGTGTAGGGGGTGGGATAGACGAGCAGTACTTC.

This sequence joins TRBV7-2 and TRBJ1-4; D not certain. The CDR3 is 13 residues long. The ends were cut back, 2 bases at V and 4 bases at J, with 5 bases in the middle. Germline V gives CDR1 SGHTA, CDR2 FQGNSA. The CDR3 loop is CASSLFHNEKLFF. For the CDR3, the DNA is TGTGCCAGCAGCTTATTCCATAATGAAAAACTGTTTTTT.

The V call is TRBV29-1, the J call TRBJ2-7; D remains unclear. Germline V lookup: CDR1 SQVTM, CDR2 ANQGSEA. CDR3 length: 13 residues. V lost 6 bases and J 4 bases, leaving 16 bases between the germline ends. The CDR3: CSVAMRQKYEQYF. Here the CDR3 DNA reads TGCAGCGTGGCAATGCGGCAGAAATACGAGCAGTACTTC.

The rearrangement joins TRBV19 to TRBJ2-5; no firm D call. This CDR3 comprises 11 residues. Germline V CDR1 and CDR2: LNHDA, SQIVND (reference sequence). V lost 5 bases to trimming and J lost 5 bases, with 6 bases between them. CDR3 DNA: TGTGCCAGTAGTTTCGGGGAGACCCAGTACTTC. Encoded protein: CASSFGETQYF.

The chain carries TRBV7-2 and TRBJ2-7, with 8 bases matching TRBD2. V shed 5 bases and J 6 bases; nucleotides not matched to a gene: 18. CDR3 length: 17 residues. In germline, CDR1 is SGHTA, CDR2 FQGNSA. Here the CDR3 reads CASSPHPGAGAGGEQYF. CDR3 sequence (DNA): TGTGCCAGCAGCCCCCACCCAGGGGCGGGGGCGGGGGGCGAGCAGTACTTC. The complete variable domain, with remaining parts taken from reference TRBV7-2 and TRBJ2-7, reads GAGVSQSPSNKVTEKGKDVELRCDPISGHTALYWYRQSLGQGLEFLIYFQGNSAPDKSGLPSDRFSAERTGGSVSTLTIQRTQQEDSAVYLCASSPHPGAGAGGEQYFGPGTRLTVT.

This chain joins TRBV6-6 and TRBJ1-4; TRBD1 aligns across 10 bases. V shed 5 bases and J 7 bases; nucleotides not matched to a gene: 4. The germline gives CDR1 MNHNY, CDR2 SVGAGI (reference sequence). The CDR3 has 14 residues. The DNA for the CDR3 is TGTGCCAGCAGTCCTCGACAGGGGGCTGAAAAACTGTTTTTT. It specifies CASSPRQGAEKLFF.

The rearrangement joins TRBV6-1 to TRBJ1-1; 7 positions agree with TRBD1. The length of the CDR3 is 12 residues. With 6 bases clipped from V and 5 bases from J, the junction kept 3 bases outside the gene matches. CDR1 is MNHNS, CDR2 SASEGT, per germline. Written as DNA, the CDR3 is TGTGCCAGCAGAGCAGGGGGGACTGAAGCTTTCTTT. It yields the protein CASRAGGTEAFF.

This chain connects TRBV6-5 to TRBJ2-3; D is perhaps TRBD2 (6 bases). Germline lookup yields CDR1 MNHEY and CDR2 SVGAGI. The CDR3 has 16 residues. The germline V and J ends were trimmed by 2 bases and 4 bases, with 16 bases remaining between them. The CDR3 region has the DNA TGTGCCAGCAGTTACGGGGGACTTAGCGTCGCAGATACGCAGTATTTT. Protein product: CASSYGGLSVADTQYF.

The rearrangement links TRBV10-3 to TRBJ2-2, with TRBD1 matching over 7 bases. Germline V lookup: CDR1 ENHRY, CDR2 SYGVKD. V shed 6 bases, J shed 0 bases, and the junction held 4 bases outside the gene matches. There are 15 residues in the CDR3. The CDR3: CAIRAGTANTGELFF. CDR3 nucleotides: TGTGCCATCAGGGCCGGGACAGCGAACACCGGGGAGCTGTTTTTT.

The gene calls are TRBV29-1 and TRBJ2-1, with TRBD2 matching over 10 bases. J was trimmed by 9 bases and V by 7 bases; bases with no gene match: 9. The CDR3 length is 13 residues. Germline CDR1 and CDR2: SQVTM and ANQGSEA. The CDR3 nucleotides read TGCAGCGCTGGACTAGCGGCGACGATTGAGCAGTTCTTC. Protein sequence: CSAGLAATIEQFF.

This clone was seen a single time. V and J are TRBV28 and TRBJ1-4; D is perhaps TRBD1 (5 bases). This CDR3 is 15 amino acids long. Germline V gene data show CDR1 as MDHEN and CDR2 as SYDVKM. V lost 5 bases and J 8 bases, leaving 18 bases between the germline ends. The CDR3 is CASSPPGGRWEKLFF. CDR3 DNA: TGTGCCAGCAGTCCCCCCGGGGGGAGATGGGAAAAACTGTTTTTT.

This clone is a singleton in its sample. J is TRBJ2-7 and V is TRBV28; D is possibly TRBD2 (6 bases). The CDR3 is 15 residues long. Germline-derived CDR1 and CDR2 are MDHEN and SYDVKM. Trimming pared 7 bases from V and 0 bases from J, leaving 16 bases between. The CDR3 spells CASIGGGVPSYEQYF. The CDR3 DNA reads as TGTGCCAGCATTGGGGGAGGCGTACCCTCCTACGAGCAGTACTTC.

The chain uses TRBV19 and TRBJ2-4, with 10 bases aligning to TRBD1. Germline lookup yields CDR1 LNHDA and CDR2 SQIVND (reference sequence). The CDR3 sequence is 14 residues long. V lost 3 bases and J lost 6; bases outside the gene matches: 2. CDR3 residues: CASSMTGGGNIQYF. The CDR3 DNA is TGTGCCAGTAGTATGACAGGGGGCGGAAACATTCAGTACTTC.

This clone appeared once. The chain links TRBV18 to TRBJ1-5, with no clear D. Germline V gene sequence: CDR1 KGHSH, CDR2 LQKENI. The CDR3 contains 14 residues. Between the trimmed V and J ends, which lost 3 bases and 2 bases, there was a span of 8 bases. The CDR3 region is CASSPAEGNQPQHF. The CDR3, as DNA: TGTGCCAGCTCACCTGCGGAGGGCAATCAGCCCCAGCATTTT.

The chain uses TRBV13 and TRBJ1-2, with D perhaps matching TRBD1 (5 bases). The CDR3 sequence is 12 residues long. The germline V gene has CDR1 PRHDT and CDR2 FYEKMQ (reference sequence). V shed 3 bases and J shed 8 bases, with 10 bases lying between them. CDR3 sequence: CASSFDRGGYTF. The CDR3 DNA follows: TGTGCCAGCAGCTTTGACAGAGGAGGCTACACCTTC. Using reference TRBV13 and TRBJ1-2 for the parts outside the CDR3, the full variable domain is AAGVIQSPRHLIKEKRETATLKCYPIPRHDTVYWYQQGPGQDPQFLISFYEKMQSDKGSIPDRFSAQQFSDYHSELNMSSLELGDSALYFCASSFDRGGYTFGSGTRLTVV.

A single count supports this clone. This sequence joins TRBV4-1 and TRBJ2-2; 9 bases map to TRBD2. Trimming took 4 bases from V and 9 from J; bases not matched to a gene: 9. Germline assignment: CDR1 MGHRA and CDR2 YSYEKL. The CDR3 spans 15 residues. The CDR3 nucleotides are TGCGCCAGCAGCCTGGGGGCAGCGGGGGGTCGGGAGCTGTTTTTT. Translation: CASSLGAAGGRELFF.

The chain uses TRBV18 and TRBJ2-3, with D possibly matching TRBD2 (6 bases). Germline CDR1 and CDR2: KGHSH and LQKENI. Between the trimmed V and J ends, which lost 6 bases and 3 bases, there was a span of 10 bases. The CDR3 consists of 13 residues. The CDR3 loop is CASSLSGTDTQYF. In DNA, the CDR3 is TGTGCCAGCTCTCTCAGCGGGACAGATACGCAGTATTTT.

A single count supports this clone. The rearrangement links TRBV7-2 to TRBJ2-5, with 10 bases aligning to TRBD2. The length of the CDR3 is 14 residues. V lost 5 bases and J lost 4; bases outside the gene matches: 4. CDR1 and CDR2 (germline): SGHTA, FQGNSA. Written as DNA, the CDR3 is TGTGCCAGCAGCGCCCTAGCGGGGGTAGAGACCCAGTACTTC. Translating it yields CASSALAGVETQYF. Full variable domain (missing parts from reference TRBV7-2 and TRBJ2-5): GAGVSQSPSNKVTEKGKDVELRCDPISGHTALYWYRQSLGQGLEFLIYFQGNSAPDKSGLPSDRFSAERTGGSVSTLTIQRTQQEDSAVYLCASSALAGVETQYFGPGTRLLVL.

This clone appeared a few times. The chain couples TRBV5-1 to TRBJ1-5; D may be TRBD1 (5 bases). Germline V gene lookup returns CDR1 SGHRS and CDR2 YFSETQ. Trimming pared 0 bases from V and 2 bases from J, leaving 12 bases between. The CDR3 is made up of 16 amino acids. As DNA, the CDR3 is TGCGCCAGCAGCTTGGCCTCGGGGGTAGGCAATCAGCCCCAGCATTTT. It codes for CASSLASGVGNQPQHF. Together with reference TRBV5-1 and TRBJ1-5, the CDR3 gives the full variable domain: KAGVTQTPRYLIKTRGQQVTLSCSPISGHRSVSWYQQTPGQGLQFLFEYFSETQRNKGNFPGRFSGRQFSNSRSEMNVSTLELGDSALYLCASSLASGVGNQPQHFGDGTRLSIL.

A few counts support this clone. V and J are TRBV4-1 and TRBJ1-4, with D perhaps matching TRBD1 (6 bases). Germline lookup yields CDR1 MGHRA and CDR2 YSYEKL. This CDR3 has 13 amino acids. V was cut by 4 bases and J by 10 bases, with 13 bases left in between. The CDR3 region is CASSLPGTLKLFF. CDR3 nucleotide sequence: TGCGCCAGCAGCCTGCCCGGGACACTAAAACTGTTTTTT.

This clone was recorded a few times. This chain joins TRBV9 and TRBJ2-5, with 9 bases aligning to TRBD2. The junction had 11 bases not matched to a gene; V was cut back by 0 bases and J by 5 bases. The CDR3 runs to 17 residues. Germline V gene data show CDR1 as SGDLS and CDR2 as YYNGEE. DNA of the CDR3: TGTGCCAGCAGCGTAGACGAGGGGCGGGGGGGCGGCGAGACCCAGTACTTC. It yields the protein CASSVDEGRGGGETQYF.

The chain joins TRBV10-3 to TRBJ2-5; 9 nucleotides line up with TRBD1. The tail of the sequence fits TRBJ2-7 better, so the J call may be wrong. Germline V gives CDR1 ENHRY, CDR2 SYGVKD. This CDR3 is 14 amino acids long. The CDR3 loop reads CAISPGQGAYEQYF. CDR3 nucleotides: TGTGCCATCAGTCCGGGACAGGGAGCCTACGAGCAGTACTTC.

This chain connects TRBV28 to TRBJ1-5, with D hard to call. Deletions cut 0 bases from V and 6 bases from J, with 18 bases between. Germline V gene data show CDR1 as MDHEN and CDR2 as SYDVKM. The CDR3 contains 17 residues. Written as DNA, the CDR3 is TGTGCCAGCAGTTTATGGCCCCCTGAGCGGCTTCGTCAGCCCCAGCATTTT. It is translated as CASSLWPPERLRQPQHF. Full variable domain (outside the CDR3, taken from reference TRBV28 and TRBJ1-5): DVKVTQSSRYLVKRTGEKVFLECVQDMDHENMFWYRQDPGLGLRLIYFSYDVKMKEKGDIPEGYSVSREKKERFSLILESASTNQTSMYLCASSLWPPERLRQPQHFGDGTRLSIL.

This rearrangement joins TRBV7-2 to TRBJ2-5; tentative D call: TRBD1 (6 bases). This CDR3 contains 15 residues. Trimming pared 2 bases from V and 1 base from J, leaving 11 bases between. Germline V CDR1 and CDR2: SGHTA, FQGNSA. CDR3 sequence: CASSLPSQGQETQYF. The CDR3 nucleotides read TGTGCCAGCAGCTTACCATCACAGGGCCAAGAGACCCAGTACTTC. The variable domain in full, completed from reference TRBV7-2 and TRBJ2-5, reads GAGVSQSPSNKVTEKGKDVELRCDPISGHTALYWYRQSLGQGLEFLIYFQGNSAPDKSGLPSDRFSAERTGGSVSTLTIQRTQQEDSAVYLCASSLPSQGQETQYFGPGTRLLVL.